A selection of T cell receptor beta chains follows, all from one sample in a study of T cells after yellow fever vaccination. TCRdb re-called the 5' RACE reads with MiXCR, one entry per CDR3 protein. The sample lists around 600,000 distinct CDR3 sequences; around an eighth were seen once. The starting material was PBMCs, obtained on the day of the yellow fever booster vaccination. These receptors were obtained from a man aged 25-45 years who received the YFV17D yellow fever vaccine. Both conserved end residues are part of each CDR3. Each record gives: D gene, clone size, V gene, J gene, CDR3 DNA, CDR3 protein. The D gene is left open where the match is weak. Not all rows give a size; the values are once, few, many and, for expanded clones, a class.

TRBD1	.	TRBV7-2	TRBJ2-7	TGTGCCAGCAGACCTTCCGGGACAGGGGGCTTCCACGAGCAGTACTTC	CASRPSGTGGFHEQYF
TRBD1	.	TRBV24-1	TRBJ2-1	TGTGCCACCAGTGATTTAACCTGGACAGGGGAGTCTGAGCAGTTCTTC	CATSDLTWTGESEQFF
.	.	TRBV7-2	TRBJ2-1	TGTGCCAGCAGCTTAGATTTGCCGAACAATGAGCAGTTCTTC	CASSLDLPNNEQFF
.	.	TRBV5-1	TRBJ1-6	TGCGCCAGCAGCTCTATAGAGGCTTCACCCCTCCACTTT	CASSSIEASPLHF
.	.	TRBV7-9	TRBJ2-6	TGTGCCAGCAGCCAGGTGATACAGTCCTCTGGGGCCAACGTCCTGACTTTC	CASSQVIQSSGANVLTF
TRBD2	.	TRBV5-1	TRBJ2-1	TGCGCCAGCAGCTACCCGGGACTAGCGGGAATAAGCTCCTACAATGAGCAGTTCTTC	CASSYPGLAGISSYNEQFF
.	.	TRBV28	TRBJ1-6	TGTGCCAGCAGTGGGGGGGGGGCCAATAATTCACCCCTCCACTTT	CASSGGGANNSPLHF
.	few	TRBV19	TRBJ1-1	TGTGCCAGTAGTATCACGGGCACAACCCTCACTGAAGCTTTCTTT	CASSITGTTLTEAFF
TRBD2	few	TRBV20-1	TRBJ2-1	TGCAGTGCTGCGGGGCAAGCGGGAGTTGGGTACAATGAGCAGTTCTTC	CSAAGQAGVGYNEQFF
TRBD1	few	TRBV19	TRBJ2-3	TGTGCCAGTAGAACCGGACAGGGTGGGACAGATACGCAGTATTTT	CASRTGQGGTDTQYF
.	few	TRBV24-1	TRBJ2-1	TGTGCCACCAGTCCCCGAGGCTACAATGAGCAGTTCTTC	CATSPRGYNEQFF
.	.	TRBV27	TRBJ2-2	TGTGCCAGCAGACCACCCCTCGACACCGGGGAGCTGTTTTTT	CASRPPLDTGELFF
.	.	TRBV4-3	TRBJ2-7	TGCGCCAGCAGCCCTCTGGGGACGACCGGAGAGCAGTACTTC	CASSPLGTTGEQYF
TRBD2	.	TRBV5-4	TRBJ2-1	TGTGCCAGCACTCCCCGCGGGGGGGGCTCCTACAATGAGCAGTTCTTC	CASTPRGGGSYNEQFF
TRBD1	many	TRBV15	TRBJ2-7	TGTGCCACCAGCAGACCGACTAAAACGCGGGGACAGGGGGCGAACGGGGTCCACGAGCAGTACTTC	CATSRPTKTRGQGANGVHEQYF
TRBD2	.	TRBV13	TRBJ2-7	TGTGCCAGCAGCGGGACCCCTCTAGCGGGAGGGACATCCTACGAGCAGTACTTC	CASSGTPLAGGTSYEQYF
TRBD2	.	TRBV5-1	TRBJ2-3	TGCGCCAGCAGCTGGGGACTAGCTAGCACAGATACGCAGTATTTT	CASSWGLASTDTQYF